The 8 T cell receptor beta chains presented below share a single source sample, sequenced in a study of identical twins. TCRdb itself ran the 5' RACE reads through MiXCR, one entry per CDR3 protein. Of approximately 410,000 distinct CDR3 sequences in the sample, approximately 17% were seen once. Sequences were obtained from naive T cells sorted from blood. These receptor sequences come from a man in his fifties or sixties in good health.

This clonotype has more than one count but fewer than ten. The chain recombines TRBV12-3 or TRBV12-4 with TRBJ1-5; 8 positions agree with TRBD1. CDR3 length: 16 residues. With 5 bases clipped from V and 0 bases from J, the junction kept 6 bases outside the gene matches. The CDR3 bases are TGTGCCAGCAGTCCAGGGACAGGCTATAGCAATCAGCCCCAGCATTTT. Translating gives CASSPGTGYSNQPQHF.

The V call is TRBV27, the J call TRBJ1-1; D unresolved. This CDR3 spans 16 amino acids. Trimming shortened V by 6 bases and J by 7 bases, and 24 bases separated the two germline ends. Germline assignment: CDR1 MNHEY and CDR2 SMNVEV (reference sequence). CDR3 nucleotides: TGTGCCAGCAGCCTTCTTCCCTCTCAGACTTTAGGTGAAGCTTTCTTT. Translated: CASSLLPSQTLGEAFF.

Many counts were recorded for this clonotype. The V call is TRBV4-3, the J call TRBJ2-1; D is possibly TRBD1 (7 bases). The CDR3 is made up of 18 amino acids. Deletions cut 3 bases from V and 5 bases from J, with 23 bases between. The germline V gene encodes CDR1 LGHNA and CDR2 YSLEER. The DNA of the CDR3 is TGCGCCAGCAGCCACCAAGATGGGGCAGGGGGGCTCAACAATGAGCAGTTCTTC. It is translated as CASSHQDGAGGLNNEQFF.

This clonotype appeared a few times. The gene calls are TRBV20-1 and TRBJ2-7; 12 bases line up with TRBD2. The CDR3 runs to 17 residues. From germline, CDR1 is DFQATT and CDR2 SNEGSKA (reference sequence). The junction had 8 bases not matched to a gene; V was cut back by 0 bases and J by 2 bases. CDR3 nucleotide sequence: TGCAGTGCTAGAGAAGTCCGACTAGCGGGAGAGACCTACGAGCAGTACTTC. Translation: CSAREVRLAGETYEQYF.

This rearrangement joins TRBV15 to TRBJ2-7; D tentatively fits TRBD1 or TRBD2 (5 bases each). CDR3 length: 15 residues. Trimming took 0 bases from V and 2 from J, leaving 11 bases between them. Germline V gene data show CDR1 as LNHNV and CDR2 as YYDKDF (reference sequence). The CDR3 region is CATSRDGGETYEQYF. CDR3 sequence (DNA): TGTGCCACCAGCAGAGATGGGGGTGAAACCTACGAGCAGTACTTC. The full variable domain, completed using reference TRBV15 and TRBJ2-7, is DAMVIQNPRYQVTQFGKPVTLSCSQTLNHNVMYWYQQKSSQAPKLLFHYYDKDFNNEADTPDNFQSRRPNTSFCFLDIRSPGLGDTAMYLCATSRDGGETYEQYFGPGTRLTVT.

This CDR3 is CSARDAPMGLYNSPLHF. The CDR3 DNA follows: TGCAGTGCTAGAGATGCCCCGATGGGACTATATAATTCACCCCTCCACTTT. The chain links TRBV20-1 to TRBJ1-6; D possibly corresponds to TRBD1 (5 bases). V dropped 0 bases and J dropped 4 bases, with 16 bases sitting between them. This CDR3 spans 17 amino acids. In germline, CDR1 is DFQATT, CDR2 SNEGSKA (reference sequence).

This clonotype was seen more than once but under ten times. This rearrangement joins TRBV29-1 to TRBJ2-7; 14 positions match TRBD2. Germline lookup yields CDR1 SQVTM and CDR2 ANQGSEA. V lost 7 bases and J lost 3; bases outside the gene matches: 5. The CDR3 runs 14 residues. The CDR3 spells CSERLAGGGYEQYF. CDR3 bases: TGCAGCGAGAGACTAGCGGGAGGGGGCTACGAGCAGTACTTC.

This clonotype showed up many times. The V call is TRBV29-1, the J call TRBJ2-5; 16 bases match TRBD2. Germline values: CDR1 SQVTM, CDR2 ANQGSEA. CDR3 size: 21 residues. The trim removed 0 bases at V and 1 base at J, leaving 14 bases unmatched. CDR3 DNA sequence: TGCAGCGTTGAAGATCTTGGGACTAGCGGGAGGGCCATTCAACCCCAAGAGACCCAGTACTTC. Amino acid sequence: CSVEDLGTSGRAIQPQETQYF.